The 17 T cell receptor beta chains given below trace back to one sample, sequenced in a study of blood T cell repertoires in COVID-19 (TCRdb year 2020). The method was the immunoSEQ multiplex PCR assay. This is the immuneACCESS table as TCRdb keeps it, with only in-frame sequences that have V and J called. A part of the clones is gone; compared with another copy, unresolved V genes explain less than half, and the rest is unexplained. This sample comprises roughly 400,000 clones, roughly 88% of them detected only once. The leading ten clones occupy roughly 1.4% of the sample. The sample consisted of PBMCs or T cells enriched from blood (not recorded which). The source is a young woman who had been exposed to COVID-19.

This chain links TRBV7-2 with TRBJ2-2; 12 bases map to TRBD1. J gave up 5 bases and V 8 bases, and 6 bases lay outside the gene matches. In germline, CDR1 is SGHTA, CDR2 FQGNSA. The CDR3 has 15 amino acids. As DNA, the CDR3 is TGTGCCAGCTCCGGGACAGGGGGCGGTACCGGGGAGCTGTTTTTT. Protein: CASSGTGGGTGELFF.

The rearrangement joins TRBV15 to TRBJ1-6; D possibly corresponds to TRBD1 (5 bases). Germline V gene data show CDR1 as LNHNV and CDR2 as YYDKDF (reference sequence). The V end was cut by 5 bases, the J end by 7 bases, with 18 bases between. The CDR3 runs 16 residues. CDR3 residues: CATSAGSVPPNSPLHF. DNA of the CDR3: TGTGCCACCAGCGCAGGGTCCGTTCCACCGAATTCACCCCTCCACTTT. Complete variable domain (other parts from reference TRBV15 and TRBJ1-6): DAMVIQNPRYQVTQFGKPVTLSCSQTLNHNVMYWYQQKSSQAPKLLFHYYDKDFNNEADTPDNFQSRRPNTSFCFLDIRSPGLGDTAMYLCATSAGSVPPNSPLHFGNGTRLTVT.

This clone was counted between two and nine times. The gene calls are TRBV29-1 and TRBJ1-2; D not resolved. V was cut by 3 bases and J by 6 bases, with 20 bases left in between. Germline V CDR1 and CDR2: SQVTM, ANQGSEA. There are 15 residues in the CDR3. This CDR3 reads CSVEPSARRDDGYTF. The DNA of the CDR3 is TGCAGCGTTGAGCCCTCAGCCCGGAGGGATGATGGCTACACCTTC. Together with reference TRBV29-1 and TRBJ1-2, the CDR3 gives the full variable domain: SAVISQKPSRDICQRGTSLTIQCQVDSQVTMMFWYRQQPGQSLTLIATANQGSEATYESGFVIDKFPISRPNLTFSTLTVSNMSPEDSSIYLCSVEPSARRDDGYTFGSGTRLTVV.

The chain is built from TRBV6-6 and TRBJ1-2; D unresolved. CDR3 length: 14 amino acids. Germline loops: CDR1 MNHNY, CDR2 SVGAGI (reference sequence). Trimming took off 6 bases at V and 3 bases at J, with 14 bases between the two ends. CDR3 nucleotide sequence: TGTGCCAGCAGAGGCCATACAGTGTACTATGGCTACACCTTC. It is translated as CASRGHTVYYGYTF.

The V gene is TRBV7-9, the J gene TRBJ1-1; no firm D call. This CDR3 region has 13 residues. Germline CDR1 and CDR2: SEHNR and FQNEAQ (reference sequence). The germline V and J ends were trimmed by 3 bases and 1 base, with 6 bases remaining between them. This CDR3 reads CASSFAGNTEAFF. CDR3 nucleotide sequence: TGTGCCAGCAGCTTCGCAGGGAACACTGAAGCTTTCTTT.

The V and J genes are TRBV7-2 and TRBJ1-1, with D tentatively TRBD1 (5 bases). Germline CDR1 and CDR2: SGHTA and FQGNSA. The V and J ends lost 4 bases and 1 base respectively, with 13 bases between them. The CDR3 consists of 15 residues. The CDR3 protein is CASSWGGAGNTEAFF. The CDR3 DNA sequence: TGTGCCAGCAGCTGGGGGGGAGCTGGGAACACTGAAGCTTTCTTT.

The chain carries TRBV6-5 and TRBJ1-6, with D unclear. The CDR3 consists of 15 residues. Germline values: CDR1 MNHEY, CDR2 SVGAGI. V lost 7 bases, J lost 6 bases, and 16 bases lay in between. The CDR3 reads CASTSGQTPNSPLHF. In nucleotides, the CDR3 is TGTGCCAGCACCTCTGGGCAGACCCCTAATTCACCCCTCCACTTT.

The chain employs TRBV7-9 and TRBJ1-3; a possible D gene is TRBD1 (5 bases). Trimming stripped 6 bases from V and 2 bases from J, with 8 bases between. The CDR3 spans 13 residues. Germline V gene sequence: CDR1 SEHNR, CDR2 FQNEAQ (reference sequence). The CDR3, as DNA: TGTGCCAGCAGTCTGACAGCTGGAAACACCATATATTTT. This sequence encodes CASSLTAGNTIYF.

V usage is TRBV9 and J usage is TRBJ2-3, with 8 nucleotides matching TRBD1. This CDR3 has 14 residues. V lost 3 bases and J lost 6; bases outside the gene matches: 6. Per germline, CDR1 SGDLS and CDR2 YYNGEE. The CDR3 region is CASSGTGSYDTQYF. In DNA form, the CDR3 reads TGTGCCAGCAGCGGGACAGGGAGCTACGATACGCAGTATTTT.

The chain couples TRBV5-6 to TRBJ2-3; the D is unclear. The CDR3 has 13 residues. Trimming stripped 4 bases from V and 3 bases from J, with 9 bases between. Germline V lookup: CDR1 SGHDT, CDR2 YYEEEE. Written as DNA, the CDR3 is TGTGCCAGCAGCCTAGGTGGTACAGATACGCAGTATTTT. Translation gives CASSLGGTDTQYF. Full variable domain (outside the CDR3, taken from reference TRBV5-6 and TRBJ2-3): DAGVTQSPTHLIKTRGQQVTLRCSPKSGHDTVSWYQQALGQGPQFIFQYYEEEERQRGNFPDRFSGHQFPNYSSELNVNALLLGDSALYLCASSLGGTDTQYFGPGTRLTVL.

This clone is a singleton in its sample. CDR3 amino acids: CASSLEPYGLNQPQHF. The CDR3 nucleotides are TGTGCCAGCAGCTTAGAGCCCTACGGACTCAATCAGCCCCAGCATTTT. The genes are TRBV7-2 and TRBJ1-5; no clear D. The CDR3 length is 16 residues. The V and J ends lost 1 base and 3 bases respectively, with 13 bases between them. Per germline, CDR1 SGHTA and CDR2 FQGNSA.

This chain uses TRBV9 with TRBJ2-3; D is undetermined. CDR3 length: 12 amino acids. CDR1 and CDR2 (germline): SGDLS, YYNGEE. With 4 bases removed from V and 4 bases from J, the gap between germline ends came to 7 bases. CDR3 sequence reads: CASSLLPDTQYF. DNA of the CDR3: TGTGCCAGCAGCCTACTCCCAGATACGCAGTATTTT.

The chain carries TRBV18 and TRBJ2-1, with TRBD2 matching 14 bases. CDR1 KGHSH and CDR2 LQKENI come from the germline V gene. After removal of 4 bases from V and 7 bases from J, the junction contained 12 bases not matched to a gene. The CDR3 is made up of 18 amino acids. The CDR3 DNA follows: TGTGCCAGCTCACACGCGGGACTAGCGGGAGTTAGGTTTAATGAGCAGTTCTTC. Translation: CASSHAGLAGVRFNEQFF.

This chain connects TRBV5-1 to TRBJ2-7, with a weak D call TRBD1 (6 bases). CDR1 is SGHRS, CDR2 YFSETQ, per germline. Trimming cost V 3 bases and J 4 bases, with 14 bases left between them. The CDR3 sequence is 14 residues long. The chain's CDR3 is CASSWETGRYEQYF. DNA for the CDR3: TGCGCCAGCAGCTGGGAGACAGGAAGATACGAGCAGTACTTC.

The chain recombines TRBV27 with TRBJ1-2; TRBD1 agrees at 9 bases. Germline values: CDR1 MNHEY, CDR2 SMNVEV (reference sequence). This CDR3 is 15 amino acids long. V dropped 4 bases and J dropped 1; count of bases not matched to a gene: 4. This CDR3 is CASSSWTGDNYGYTF. The CDR3 DNA sequence: TGTGCCAGCAGTTCTTGGACAGGGGATAACTATGGCTACACCTTC.

This chain links TRBV18 with TRBJ1-4, with unresolved D. The CDR3 loop spans 13 amino acids. Trimming removed 4 bases at V and 7 bases at J, with 10 bases between. Germline V gene data show CDR1 as KGHSH and CDR2 as LQKENI. CDR3 loop: CASSLGIGEKLFF. CDR3 nucleotides: TGTGCCAGCTCACTGGGCATCGGTGAAAAACTGTTTTTT.

This clone was found once. This sequence joins TRBV11-3 and TRBJ2-1; D remains unclear. Germline CDR1 reads SGHNT; CDR2 reads YENEEA. This CDR3 is 12 amino acids long. Trimming left V 4 bases short and J 7 bases short, with 8 bases between. The CDR3 loop reads CASSSSSNEQFF. DNA of the CDR3: TGTGCCAGCAGCTCGTCTTCGAATGAGCAGTTCTTC. Supplemented by reference TRBV11-3 and TRBJ2-1, the full variable domain reads EAGVVQSPRYKIIEKKQPVAFWCNPISGHNTLYWYLQNLGQGPELLIRYENEEAVDDSQLPKDRFSAERLKGVDSTLKIQPAELGDSAVYLCASSSSSNEQFFGPGTRLTVL.